This TCR beta chain appears in the sequencing data of a study of cytomegalovirus exposure and HLA in healthy donors. General study findings and limits: Later work associated approximately 17,000 TCR beta sequences with HLA alleles at 0.05 false discovery rate.

PCR amplification relied on 60 Vbeta primers (plus 13 Jbeta primers). In the authors' methods: In a later analysis, around 10 million of some 80 million unique beta chains occurred in at least two donors. Measured with immunoSEQ multiplex PCR; TCRdb has only the in-frame clones, and not every one. From that table come the V and J calls and clone size; the DNA was used to work out D and trimming. The sample shows about 82,000 clones, around 71% of them seen only once. As for this clone: Its cognate antigen is unknown.

Input material: PBMCs. The source is a man between 60 and 70 years old in good health and CMV-seronegative.

The CDR3 DNA is TGTGCCAGCAGTTTCGGAACGCCAGGACAGTACACAGATACGCAGTATTTT. Protein sequence: CASSFGTPGQYTDTQYF. The genes are TRBV28 and TRBJ2-3; a weak D match, TRBD1 (6 bases). This CDR3 has 17 amino acids. With 3 bases removed from V and 2 bases from J, the gap between germline ends came to 18 bases. Germline CDR1 MDHEN, CDR2 SYDVKM.